The rows below give T cell receptor beta chains drawn from one sample of a study of cytomegalovirus exposure and HLA in healthy donors. Data came from immunoSEQ multiplex PCR; TCRdb stores just in-frame clones and leaves some out. The sample holds almost 35,000 clones. The sequenced material came from PBMCs. The receptors stem from a woman aged 40 to 50 in good health and CMV-seropositive. The CDR3 runs from the conserved cysteine through the conserved F or W. The order of the fields is J gene, clone size, V gene, D gene, CDR3 protein, CDR3 DNA. A D gene is named only where the DNA matches it firmly. Part of the rows lack a size; the others show once, few, many or a class for expanded clones.

j_gene: TRBJ1-5
abundance: .
v_gene: TRBV7-8
d_gene: .
CDR3aa: CASSSTALNQPQHF
CDR3nt: TGTGCCAGCAGCTCGACAGCGCTCAATCAGCCCCAGCATTTT

j_gene: TRBJ1-6
abundance: .
v_gene: TRBV27
d_gene: .
CDR3aa: CASSWGLSAPLHF
CDR3nt: TGTGCCAGCAGTTGGGGCCTTTCGGCACCCCTCCACTTT

j_gene: TRBJ1-2
abundance: .
v_gene: TRBV27
d_gene: TRBD1
CDR3aa: CASSFLGQGAEGYTF
CDR3nt: TGTGCCAGCAGTTTCTTGGGACAGGGGGCAGAAGGCTACACCTTC

j_gene: TRBJ1-2
abundance: .
v_gene: TRBV29-1
d_gene: .
CDR3aa: CSVQGITNYGYTF
CDR3nt: TGCAGCGTCCAGGGAATAACTAACTATGGCTACACCTTC

j_gene: TRBJ2-1
abundance: .
v_gene: TRBV28
d_gene: .
CDR3aa: CASSPSPGSGSSYNEQFF
CDR3nt: TGTGCCAGCAGTCCCTCCCCCGGGAGTGGGAGCTCCTACAATGAGCAGTTCTTC

j_gene: TRBJ1-5
abundance: .
v_gene: TRBV30
d_gene: .
CDR3aa: CALSGDSNQPQHF
CDR3nt: TGTGCTTTAAGCGGTGATAGCAATCAGCCCCAGCATTTT

j_gene: TRBJ1-3
abundance: .
v_gene: TRBV5-1
d_gene: TRBD1
CDR3aa: CASSLDRAGNTIYF
CDR3nt: TGCGCCAGCAGCCTGGACAGGGCTGGAAACACCATATATTTT

j_gene: TRBJ1-6
abundance: .
v_gene: TRBV9
d_gene: .
CDR3aa: CASSVGGRSPLHF
CDR3nt: TGTGCCAGCAGCGTAGGGGGGCGATCACCCCTCCACTTT

j_gene: TRBJ2-7
abundance: .
v_gene: TRBV4-1
d_gene: .
CDR3aa: CASSQEHGATGGYEQYF
CDR3nt: TGCGCCAGCAGCCAAGAACATGGGGCTACCGGCGGCTACGAGCAGTACTTC

j_gene: TRBJ2-5
abundance: .
v_gene: TRBV27
d_gene: .
CDR3aa: CASTRIGGQETQYF
CDR3nt: TGTGCCAGCACCCGAATAGGGGGCCAAGAGACCCAGTACTTC

j_gene: TRBJ1-1
abundance: .
v_gene: TRBV28
d_gene: .
CDR3aa: CASKQGTEAFF
CDR3nt: TGTGCCAGCAAACAGGGCACTGAAGCTTTCTTT

j_gene: TRBJ1-6
abundance: .
v_gene: TRBV5-1
d_gene: .
CDR3aa: CASSLAGVYNSPLHF
CDR3nt: TGCGCCAGCAGCTTGGCAGGGGTCTATAATTCACCCCTCCACTTT

j_gene: TRBJ1-1
abundance: .
v_gene: TRBV18
d_gene: .
CDR3aa: CASSQDRRNTEAFF
CDR3nt: TGTGCCAGCTCACAAGACAGGAGGAACACTGAAGCTTTCTTT

j_gene: TRBJ2-3
abundance: .
v_gene: TRBV7-3
d_gene: .
CDR3aa: CASSPLPGADTQYF
CDR3nt: TGTGCCAGCAGCCCTCTCCCCGGGGCAGATACGCAGTATTTT

j_gene: TRBJ1-1
abundance: .
v_gene: TRBV27
d_gene: .
CDR3aa: CASSPAGNTEAFF
CDR3nt: TGTGCCAGCAGCCCCGCGGGGAACACTGAAGCTTTCTTT

j_gene: TRBJ1-1
abundance: .
v_gene: TRBV7-3
d_gene: TRBD1
CDR3aa: CASSLQGANTEAFF
CDR3nt: TGTGCCAGCAGCTTACAGGGGGCCAACACTGAAGCTTTCTTT

j_gene: TRBJ2-2
abundance: .
v_gene: TRBV4-3
d_gene: TRBD2
CDR3aa: CASSQELAGIVSGELFF
CDR3nt: TGCGCCAGCAGCCAAGAACTAGCGGGAATAGTCAGCGGGGAGCTGTTTTTT

j_gene: TRBJ1-1
abundance: .
v_gene: TRBV6-6
d_gene: TRBD1
CDR3aa: CASSPATGWQDTEAFF
CDR3nt: TGTGCCAGCAGTCCCGCGACAGGGTGGCAGGACACTGAAGCTTTCTTT

j_gene: TRBJ1-5
abundance: .
v_gene: TRBV27
d_gene: TRBD1
CDR3aa: CASRTLGQVGSWDNQPQHF
CDR3nt: TGTGCCAGCAGGACGTTGGGACAGGTAGGATCGTGGGATAATCAGCCCCAGCATTTT

j_gene: TRBJ1-1
abundance: .
v_gene: TRBV27
d_gene: .
CDR3aa: CASSPKDWRMNTEAFF
CDR3nt: TGTGCCAGCAGTCCTAAAGATTGGAGAATGAACACTGAAGCTTTCTTT

j_gene: TRBJ1-2
abundance: .
v_gene: TRBV29-1
d_gene: TRBD1
CDR3aa: CSVEGQGNYGYTF
CDR3nt: TGCAGCGTTGAGGGACAGGGCAACTATGGCTACACCTTC

j_gene: TRBJ2-1
abundance: .
v_gene: TRBV27
d_gene: .
CDR3aa: CASSLGQEQFF
CDR3nt: TGTGCCAGCAGTTTAGGACAGGAGCAGTTCTTC

j_gene: TRBJ2-3
abundance: .
v_gene: TRBV5-4
d_gene: .
CDR3aa: CASTLGGGIPTDTQYF
CDR3nt: TGTGCCAGCACCCTGGGTGGCGGGATCCCCACAGATACGCAGTATTTT

j_gene: TRBJ1-6
abundance: .
v_gene: TRBV11-2
d_gene: .
CDR3aa: CASSLGVGNSPLHF
CDR3nt: TGTGCCAGCAGCTTAGGAGTCGGTAATTCACCCCTCCACTTT

j_gene: TRBJ2-7
abundance: .
v_gene: TRBV28
d_gene: .
CDR3aa: CASSPGTFSYEQYF
CDR3nt: TGTGCCAGCAGCCCGGGTACCTTCTCCTACGAGCAGTACTTC

j_gene: TRBJ2-7
abundance: .
v_gene: TRBV28
d_gene: TRBD2
CDR3aa: CATGLAGGWDEQYF
CDR3nt: TGTGCCACCGGACTAGCGGGGGGGTGGGACGAGCAGTACTTC

j_gene: TRBJ2-1
abundance: .
v_gene: TRBV6-5
d_gene: TRBD2
CDR3aa: CASSYSKLAGVNEQFF
CDR3nt: TGTGCCAGCAGTTACTCGAAGTTAGCGGGTGTCAATGAGCAGTTCTTC

j_gene: TRBJ1-1
abundance: .
v_gene: TRBV20-1
d_gene: .
CDR3aa: CSAVGQFEAFF
CDR3nt: TGCAGTGCTGTAGGACAGTTTGAAGCTTTCTTT

j_gene: TRBJ1-5
abundance: .
v_gene: TRBV28
d_gene: .
CDR3aa: CASSSPGGSGNQPQHF
CDR3nt: TGTGCCAGCAGTTCCCCCGGGGGGTCTGGCAATCAGCCCCAGCATTTT

j_gene: TRBJ1-5
abundance: .
v_gene: TRBV14
d_gene: .
CDR3aa: CASSQYGQPQHF
CDR3nt: TGTGCCAGCAGCCAATACGGGCAGCCCCAGCATTTT

j_gene: TRBJ2-4
abundance: .
v_gene: TRBV19
d_gene: .
CDR3aa: CASSIGGLGNIQYF
CDR3nt: TGTGCCAGTAGTATAGGGGGGCTCGGAAACATTCAGTACTTC

j_gene: TRBJ1-2
abundance: .
v_gene: TRBV9
d_gene: TRBD1
CDR3aa: CASRRDSDYTF
CDR3nt: TGTGCCAGCAGGAGGGACAGCGACTACACCTTC

j_gene: TRBJ2-1
abundance: .
v_gene: TRBV7-2
d_gene: TRBD2
CDR3aa: CASSLSSGGTYNEQFF
CDR3nt: TGTGCCAGCAGCTTGAGTTCCGGGGGGACCTACAATGAGCAGTTCTTC

j_gene: TRBJ2-1
abundance: medium-sized
v_gene: TRBV2
d_gene: TRBD1
CDR3aa: CARQGSSHNEQFF
CDR3nt: TGTGCCAGACAGGGGAGTTCTCACAATGAGCAGTTCTTC

j_gene: TRBJ1-2
abundance: .
v_gene: TRBV25-1
d_gene: .
CDR3aa: CASSGHRNYGYTF
CDR3nt: TGTGCCAGCAGTGGTCACAGGAACTATGGCTACACCTTC

j_gene: TRBJ2-7
abundance: .
v_gene: TRBV2
d_gene: TRBD2
CDR3aa: CASSTGLAIYEQYF
CDR3nt: TGTGCCAGCAGCACGGGACTAGCGATCTACGAGCAGTACTTC

j_gene: TRBJ1-5
abundance: .
v_gene: TRBV19
d_gene: .
CDR3aa: CASKATEVRYSNQPQHF
CDR3nt: TGTGCCAGTAAGGCAACTGAGGTGAGGTATAGCAATCAGCCCCAGCATTTT

j_gene: TRBJ2-4
abundance: .
v_gene: TRBV28
d_gene: .
CDR3aa: CASSPRYLLTKNIQYF
CDR3nt: TGTGCCAGCAGTCCGAGATATTTGCTTACCAAAAACATTCAGTACTTC

j_gene: TRBJ1-1
abundance: .
v_gene: TRBV30
d_gene: .
CDR3aa: CAWYPWNTEAFF
CDR3nt: TGTGCCTGGTATCCTTGGAACACTGAAGCTTTCTTT

j_gene: TRBJ2-7
abundance: .
v_gene: TRBV6-1
d_gene: TRBD1
CDR3aa: CASLRDRGAEQYF
CDR3nt: TGTGCCAGCCTCCGGGACAGGGGAGCCGAGCAGTACTTC

j_gene: TRBJ1-6
abundance: .
v_gene: TRBV12-2
d_gene: .
CDR3aa: CASHRGRGHGPYNSPLHF
CDR3nt: TGTGCAAGTCATCGGGGCAGGGGGCATGGTCCCTATAATTCACCCCTCCACTTT

j_gene: TRBJ2-7
abundance: .
v_gene: TRBV7-2
d_gene: .
CDR3aa: CASSQDLTYEQYF
CDR3nt: TGTGCCAGCAGCCAGGATTTAACCTACGAGCAGTACTTC

j_gene: TRBJ2-2
abundance: .
v_gene: TRBV7-3
d_gene: TRBD1
CDR3aa: CASSWSGGTGGELFF
CDR3nt: TGTGCCAGCAGCTGGTCAGGGGGCACCGGCGGGGAGCTGTTTTTT

j_gene: TRBJ1-1
abundance: .
v_gene: TRBV10-1
d_gene: .
CDR3aa: CASRTGLFTEAFF
CDR3nt: TGCGCCAGCAGAACAGGGCTCTTCACTGAAGCTTTCTTT

j_gene: TRBJ2-3
abundance: .
v_gene: TRBV2
d_gene: .
CDR3aa: CASSPLRGTDTQYF
CDR3nt: TGTGCCAGCAGCCCCCTACGGGGGACAGATACGCAGTATTTT

j_gene: TRBJ1-3
abundance: .
v_gene: TRBV6-5
d_gene: .
CDR3aa: CASRSPRGTGNTIYF
CDR3nt: TGTGCCAGCAGGTCCCCTAGGGGGACTGGAAACACCATATATTTT

j_gene: TRBJ2-7
abundance: .
v_gene: TRBV18
d_gene: .
CDR3aa: CASSPPGEGSSYEQYF
CDR3nt: TGTGCCAGCTCACCACCAGGAGAGGGTTCATCCTACGAGCAGTACTTC

j_gene: TRBJ2-1
abundance: .
v_gene: TRBV2
d_gene: TRBD1
CDR3aa: CASLQDRGPYNEQFF
CDR3nt: TGTGCCAGCCTTCAAGACAGGGGGCCCTACAATGAGCAGTTCTTC

j_gene: TRBJ2-5
abundance: .
v_gene: TRBV5-5
d_gene: TRBD1
CDR3aa: CASSLGQGNTQETQYF
CDR3nt: TGTGCCAGCAGCCTGGGACAGGGGAACACCCAAGAGACCCAGTACTTC

j_gene: TRBJ2-2
abundance: .
v_gene: TRBV11-1
d_gene: .
CDR3aa: CASSLAAGTGELFF
CDR3nt: TGTGCCAGCAGCTTAGCGGCAGGGACCGGGGAGCTGTTTTTT

j_gene: TRBJ2-4
abundance: .
v_gene: TRBV9
d_gene: .
CDR3aa: CASSVGVQGNIQYF
CDR3nt: TGTGCCAGCAGCGTAGGAGTACAGGGAAACATTCAGTACTTC

j_gene: TRBJ1-4
abundance: .
v_gene: TRBV4-3
d_gene: TRBD1
CDR3aa: CASSQETGDGEKLFF
CDR3nt: TGCGCCAGCAGCCAAGAAACAGGGGATGGGGAAAAACTGTTTTTT